These T cell receptor beta chains were read from a single sample in a study of cytomegalovirus exposure and HLA in healthy donors. Sequenced by immunoSEQ multiplex PCR; TCRdb stores in-frame clones only, minus some. The sample shows about 100,000 clones, 60% to 85% of them seen only once. Sequencing was performed on PBMCs. Receptor source: a man in his fifties or sixties in good health and CMV-seronegative. Each CDR3 is given with its conserved first and last residue.

v_call	j_call	cdr3_aa
TRBV5-4	TRBJ2-2	CASSEGYLAVANTGELFF
TRBV28	TRBJ2-7	CASSLGAGAEQYF
TRBV5-1	TRBJ1-4	CASAGGRGEKLFF
TRBV9	TRBJ2-2	CASSTRTGNTGELFF
TRBV30	TRBJ2-3	CASRLEADTQYF
TRBV5-4	TRBJ2-6	CASSLSTGGDGANVLTF
TRBV18	TRBJ1-5	CASSPRSGGNQPQHF
TRBV7-4	TRBJ1-5	CASSADYYSNQPQHF
TRBV2	TRBJ2-5	CASSGTRARETQYF
TRBV7-9	TRBJ1-2	CASSHILAPRAF
TRBV5-6	TRBJ2-1	CASSGQGNNEQFF
TRBV6-1	TRBJ1-1	CASSGFEQGVNEAFF
TRBV5-5	TRBJ2-1	CASSREISGRAINEQFF
TRBV5-1	TRBJ1-2	CASSLDSANYGYTF
TRBV6-5	TRBJ2-3	CASSYGDFTDTQYF
TRBV7-9	TRBJ2-4	CASSSGQGKDIQYF
TRBV30	TRBJ1-3	CAWAGGAAGNTIYF
TRBV6-1	TRBJ1-4	CASSARGQGQNEKLFF
TRBV7-8	TRBJ2-1	CASSLGATGVNEQFF
TRBV20-1	TRBJ2-5	CSARGAETQYF
TRBV5-4	TRBJ2-3	CASSLRSTAGRDTQYF
TRBV7-2	TRBJ1-5	CASSRDRVSNQPQHF
TRBV11-1	TRBJ2-3	CASSLGRGRNTDTQYF
TRBV7-9	TRBJ1-4	CASSTRDRGVANEKLFF
TRBV11-3	TRBJ1-1	CASSLGEGRNTEAFF
TRBV10-1	TRBJ2-1	CARKRYNEQFF
TRBV6-5	TRBJ2-5	CASSLAGGQETQYF
TRBV30	TRBJ2-1	CAWIPGLANNEQFF
TRBV10-1	TRBJ2-5	CASSQGETQYF
TRBV27	TRBJ2-3	CASSSLGGGGDTQYF
TRBV6-1	TRBJ2-1	CASSEGAPYNEQFF
TRBV7-2	TRBJ2-3	CASSPAGVGTDTQYF
TRBV11-2	TRBJ2-5	CASSRGQLKETQYF
TRBV30	TRBJ2-1	CAWSASAGGYNEQFF
TRBV30	TRBJ1-5	CAWSVRFDQPQHF
TRBV6-1	TRBJ1-4	CASSAGLGQGNEKLFF
TRBV9	TRBJ2-7	CASSVGYRGYEQYF
TRBV7-9	TRBJ2-2	CASSPQGSGELFF
TRBV27	TRBJ1-2	CASSLKAGAGGYTF
TRBV19	TRBJ1-5	CASRPGQGFNQPQHF
TRBV2	TRBJ1-1	CASSEDIQFGEAFF
TRBV27	TRBJ2-3	CASTPSGGSTDTQYF